This entry features one T cell receptor (beta chain) sequence. Its matching antigen is unknown. This entry comes from a study of identical twins. Points from the study as a whole: Fewer insertions characterized abundant cord blood beta clonotypes, whereas memory repertoires showed none.

Template switching added a universal primer site; cDNA carried unique molecular identifiers. TCRdb called the 5' RACE reads again in MiXCR, with one record for every CDR3 protein. The table lists approximately 620,000 distinct CDR3 sequences, 8.6% of them singletons. The CDR3 contains 15 residues. Germline values: CDR1 DFQATT, CDR2 SNEGSKA (reference sequence). V was cut by 5 bases and J by 1 base, with 15 bases left in between. The sample was also reused in another study, on yellow fever vaccine responses in identical twins. As that report states: Twins' vaccine T cell responses reportedly seemed partly convergent and partly personalized.

J is TRBJ2-1 and V is TRBV20-1, with D maybe TRBD2 (5 bases). The receptor comes from a woman aged 18-35 years in good health. Sequencing input: PBMCs. CDR3 region: CSALTTFQSYNEQFF. The CDR3 DNA reads as TGCAGTGCTCTGACTACATTCCAGTCCTACAATGAGCAGTTCTTC.